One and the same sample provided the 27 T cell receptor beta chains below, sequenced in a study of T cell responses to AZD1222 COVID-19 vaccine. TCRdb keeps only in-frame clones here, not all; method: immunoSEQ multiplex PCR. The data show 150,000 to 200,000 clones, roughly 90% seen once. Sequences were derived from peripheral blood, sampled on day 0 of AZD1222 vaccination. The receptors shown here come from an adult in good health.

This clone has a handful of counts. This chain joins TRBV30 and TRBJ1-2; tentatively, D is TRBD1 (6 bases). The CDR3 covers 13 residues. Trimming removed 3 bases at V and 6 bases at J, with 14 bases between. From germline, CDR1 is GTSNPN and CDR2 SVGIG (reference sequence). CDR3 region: CAWRQQGTDGYTF. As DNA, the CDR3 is TGTGCCTGGAGGCAACAGGGAACGGATGGCTACACCTTC. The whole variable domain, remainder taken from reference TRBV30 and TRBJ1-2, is SQTIHQWPATLVQPVGSPLSLECTVEGTSNPNLYWYRQAAGRGLQLLFYSVGIGQISSEVPQNLSASRPQDRQFILSSKKLLLSDSGFYLCAWRQQGTDGYTFGSGTRLTVV.

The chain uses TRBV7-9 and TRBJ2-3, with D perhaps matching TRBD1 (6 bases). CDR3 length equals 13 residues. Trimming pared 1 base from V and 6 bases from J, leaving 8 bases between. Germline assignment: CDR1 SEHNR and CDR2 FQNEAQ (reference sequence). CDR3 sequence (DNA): TGTGCCAGCAGCTTAGACAGGGCTGATACGCAGTATTTT. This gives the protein CASSLDRADTQYF.

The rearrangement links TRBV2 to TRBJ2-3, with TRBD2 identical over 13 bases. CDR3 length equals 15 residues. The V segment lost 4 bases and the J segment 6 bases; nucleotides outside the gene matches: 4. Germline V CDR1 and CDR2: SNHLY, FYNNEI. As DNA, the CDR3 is TGTGCCAGCAGTGGGACTAGCGGGGGTGTTGATACGCAGTATTTT. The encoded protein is CASSGTSGGVDTQYF. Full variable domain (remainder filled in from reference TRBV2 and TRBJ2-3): EPEVTQTPSHQVTQMGQEVILRCVPISNHLYFYWYRQILGQKVEFLVSFYNNEISEKSEIFDDQFSVERPDGSNFTLKIRSTKLEDSAMYFCASSGTSGGVDTQYFGPGTRLTVL.

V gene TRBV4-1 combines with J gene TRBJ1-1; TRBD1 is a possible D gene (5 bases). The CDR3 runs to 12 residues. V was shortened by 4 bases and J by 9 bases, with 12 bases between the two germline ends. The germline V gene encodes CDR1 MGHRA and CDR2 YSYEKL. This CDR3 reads CASSLGDEKAFF. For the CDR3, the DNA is TGCGCCAGCAGCCTGGGGGACGAAAAAGCTTTCTTT.

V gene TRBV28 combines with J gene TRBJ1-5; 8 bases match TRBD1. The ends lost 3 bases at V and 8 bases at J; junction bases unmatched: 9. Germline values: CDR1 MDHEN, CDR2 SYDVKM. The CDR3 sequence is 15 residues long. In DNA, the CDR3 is TGTGCCAGCAGTTTCCCCACAGGGGGTTCGGAGCCCCAGCATTTT. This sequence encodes CASSFPTGGSEPQHF.

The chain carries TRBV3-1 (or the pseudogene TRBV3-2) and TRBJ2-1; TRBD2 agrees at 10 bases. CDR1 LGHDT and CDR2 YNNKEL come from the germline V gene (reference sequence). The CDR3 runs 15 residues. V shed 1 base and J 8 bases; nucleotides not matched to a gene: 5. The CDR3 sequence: CASSQVEREGDEQFF. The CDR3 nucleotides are TGTGCCAGCAGCCAAGTGGAGCGGGAGGGGGATGAGCAGTTCTTC.

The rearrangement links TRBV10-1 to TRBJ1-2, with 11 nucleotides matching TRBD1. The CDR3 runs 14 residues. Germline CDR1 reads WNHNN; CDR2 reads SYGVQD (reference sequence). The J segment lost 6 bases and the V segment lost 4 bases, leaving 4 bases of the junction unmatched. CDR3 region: CASSGTGGPHGYTF. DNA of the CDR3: TGCGCCAGCAGTGGGACAGGGGGCCCGCATGGCTACACCTTC.

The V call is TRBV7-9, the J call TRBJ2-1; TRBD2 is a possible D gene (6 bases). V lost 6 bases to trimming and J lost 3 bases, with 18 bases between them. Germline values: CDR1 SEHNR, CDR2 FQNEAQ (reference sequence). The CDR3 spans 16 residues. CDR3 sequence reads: CASRPISGNFYNEQFF. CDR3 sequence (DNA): TGTGCCAGCAGACCAATTAGCGGCAATTTCTACAATGAGCAGTTCTTC.

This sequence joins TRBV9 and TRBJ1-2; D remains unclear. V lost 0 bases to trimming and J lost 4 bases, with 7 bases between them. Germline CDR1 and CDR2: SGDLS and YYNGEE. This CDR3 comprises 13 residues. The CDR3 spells CASSVGEGYGYTF. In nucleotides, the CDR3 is TGTGCCAGCAGCGTAGGGGAGGGCTATGGCTACACCTTC. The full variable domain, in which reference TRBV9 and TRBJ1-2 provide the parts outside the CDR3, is DSGVTQTPKHLITATGQRVTLRCSPRSGDLSVYWYQQSLDQGLQFLIQYYNGEERAKGNILERFSAQQFPDLHSELNLSSLELGDSALYFCASSVGEGYGYTFGSGTRLTVV.

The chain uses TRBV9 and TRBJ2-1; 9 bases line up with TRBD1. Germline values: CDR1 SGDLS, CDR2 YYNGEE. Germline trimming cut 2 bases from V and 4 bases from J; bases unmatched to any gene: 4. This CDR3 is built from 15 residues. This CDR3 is CASSVTGTGYNEQFF. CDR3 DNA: TGTGCCAGCAGCGTCACCGGGACAGGGTACAATGAGCAGTTCTTC.

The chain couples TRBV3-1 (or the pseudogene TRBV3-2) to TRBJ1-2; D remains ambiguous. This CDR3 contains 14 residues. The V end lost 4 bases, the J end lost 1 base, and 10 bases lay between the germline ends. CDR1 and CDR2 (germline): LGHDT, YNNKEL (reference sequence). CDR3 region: CASSLTGFNYGYTF. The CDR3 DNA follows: TGTGCCAGCAGCCTTACGGGGTTTAACTATGGCTACACCTTC.

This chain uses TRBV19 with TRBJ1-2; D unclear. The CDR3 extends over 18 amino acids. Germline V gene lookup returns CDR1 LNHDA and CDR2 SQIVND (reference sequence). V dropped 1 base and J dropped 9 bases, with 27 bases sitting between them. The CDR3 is CASSIAAPTFGRVSSYTF. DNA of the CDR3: TGTGCCAGTAGTATAGCCGCCCCAACTTTCGGACGGGTCAGTAGCTACACCTTC.

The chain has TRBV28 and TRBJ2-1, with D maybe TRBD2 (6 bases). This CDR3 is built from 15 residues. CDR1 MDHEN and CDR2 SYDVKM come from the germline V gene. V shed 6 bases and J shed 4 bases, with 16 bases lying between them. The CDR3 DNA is TGTGCCAGCAGGGGAGACGGGACTCCTTACAATGAGCAGTTCTTC. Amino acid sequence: CASRGDGTPYNEQFF.

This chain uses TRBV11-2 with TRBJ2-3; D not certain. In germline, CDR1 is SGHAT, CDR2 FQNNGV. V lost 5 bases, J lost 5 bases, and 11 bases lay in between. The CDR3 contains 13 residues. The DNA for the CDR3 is TGTGCCAGCAGCCAGTCCTATATAGATACGCAGTATTTT. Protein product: CASSQSYIDTQYF.

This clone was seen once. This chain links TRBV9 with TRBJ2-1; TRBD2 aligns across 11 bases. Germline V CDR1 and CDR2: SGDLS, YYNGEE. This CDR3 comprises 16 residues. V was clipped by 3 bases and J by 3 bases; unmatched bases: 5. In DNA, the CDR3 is TGTGCCAGCAGCGCCTCCGGGACTAGCGGCTACAATGAGCAGTTCTTC. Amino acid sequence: CASSASGTSGYNEQFF.

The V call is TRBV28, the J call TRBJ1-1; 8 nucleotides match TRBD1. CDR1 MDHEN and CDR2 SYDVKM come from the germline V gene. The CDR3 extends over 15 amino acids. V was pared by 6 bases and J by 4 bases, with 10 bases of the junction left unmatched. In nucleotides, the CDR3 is TGTGCCAGCAGATCCTTTGACAGGGGAAGCACTGAAGCTTTCTTT. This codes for CASRSFDRGSTEAFF.

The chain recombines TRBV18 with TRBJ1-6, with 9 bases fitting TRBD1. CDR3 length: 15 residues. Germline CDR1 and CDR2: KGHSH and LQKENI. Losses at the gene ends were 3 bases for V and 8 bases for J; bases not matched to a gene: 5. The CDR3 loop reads CASSPGQGWYSPLHF. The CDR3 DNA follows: TGTGCCAGCTCACCGGGACAGGGTTGGTATTCACCCCTCCACTTT.

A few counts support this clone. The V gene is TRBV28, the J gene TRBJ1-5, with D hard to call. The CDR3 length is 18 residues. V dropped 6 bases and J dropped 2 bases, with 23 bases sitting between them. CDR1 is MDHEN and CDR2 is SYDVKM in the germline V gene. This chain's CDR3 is CASSLRPDATGGNQPQHF. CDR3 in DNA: TGTGCCAGCAGCCTTCGACCGGACGCAACCGGGGGCAATCAGCCCCAGCATTTT.

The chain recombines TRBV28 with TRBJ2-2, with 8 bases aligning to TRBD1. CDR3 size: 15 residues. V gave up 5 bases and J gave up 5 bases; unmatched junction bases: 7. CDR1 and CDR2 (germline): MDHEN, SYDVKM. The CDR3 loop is CASSPMTGATGELFF. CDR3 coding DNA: TGTGCCAGCAGTCCAATGACAGGGGCGACCGGGGAGCTGTTTTTT.

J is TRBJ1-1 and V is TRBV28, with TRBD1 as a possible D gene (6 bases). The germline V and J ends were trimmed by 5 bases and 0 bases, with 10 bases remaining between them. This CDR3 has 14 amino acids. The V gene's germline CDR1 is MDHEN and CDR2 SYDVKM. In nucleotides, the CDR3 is TGTGCCAGCAGTGCGGGACAATTGAACACTGAAGCTTTCTTT. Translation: CASSAGQLNTEAFF.

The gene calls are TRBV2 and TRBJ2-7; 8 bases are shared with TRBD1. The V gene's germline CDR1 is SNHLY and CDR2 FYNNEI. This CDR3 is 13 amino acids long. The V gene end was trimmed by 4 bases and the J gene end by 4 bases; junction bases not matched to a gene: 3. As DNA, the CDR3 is TGTGCCAGCAGTGTTCACAGGGGGTACGAGCAGTACTTC. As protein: CASSVHRGYEQYF. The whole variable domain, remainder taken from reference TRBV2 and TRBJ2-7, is EPEVTQTPSHQVTQMGQEVILRCVPISNHLYFYWYRQILGQKVEFLVSFYNNEISEKSEIFDDQFSVERPDGSNFTLKIRSTKLEDSAMYFCASSVHRGYEQYFGPGTRLTVT.

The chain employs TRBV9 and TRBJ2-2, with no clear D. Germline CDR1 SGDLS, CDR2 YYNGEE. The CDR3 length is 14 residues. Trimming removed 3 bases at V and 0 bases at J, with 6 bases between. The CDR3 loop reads CASSERTNTGELFF. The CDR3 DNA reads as TGTGCCAGCAGCGAACGGACGAACACCGGGGAGCTGTTTTTT.

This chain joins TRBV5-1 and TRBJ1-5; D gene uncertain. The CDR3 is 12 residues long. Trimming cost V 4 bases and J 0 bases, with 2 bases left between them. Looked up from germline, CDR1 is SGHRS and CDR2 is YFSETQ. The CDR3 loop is CASSNSNQPQHF. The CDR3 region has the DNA TGCGCCAGCAGCAATAGCAATCAGCCCCAGCATTTT.

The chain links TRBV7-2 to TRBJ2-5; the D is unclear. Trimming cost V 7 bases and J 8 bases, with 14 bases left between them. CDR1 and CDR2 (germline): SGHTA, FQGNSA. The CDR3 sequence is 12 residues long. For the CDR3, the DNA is TGTGCCAGCACCCGGGTTCGCCCCACCCAGTACTTC. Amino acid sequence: CASTRVRPTQYF.

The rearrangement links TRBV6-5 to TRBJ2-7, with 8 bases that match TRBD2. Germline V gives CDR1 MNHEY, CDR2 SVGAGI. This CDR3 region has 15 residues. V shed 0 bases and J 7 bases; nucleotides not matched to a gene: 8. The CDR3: CASSYSSGLEREQYF. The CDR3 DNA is TGTGCCAGCAGTTACTCGTCGGGACTAGAAAGAGAGCAGTACTTC.

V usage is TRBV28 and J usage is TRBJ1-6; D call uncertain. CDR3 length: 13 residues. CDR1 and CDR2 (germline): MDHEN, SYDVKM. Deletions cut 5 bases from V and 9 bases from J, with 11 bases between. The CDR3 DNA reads TGTGCCAGCAGTCCTCGGACTCTTTCACCCCTCCACTTT. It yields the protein CASSPRTLSPLHF.

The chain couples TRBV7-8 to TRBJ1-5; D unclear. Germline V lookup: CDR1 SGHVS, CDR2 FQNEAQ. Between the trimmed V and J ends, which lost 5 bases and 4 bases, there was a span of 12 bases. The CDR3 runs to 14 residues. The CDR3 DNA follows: TGTGCCAGCAGCCCGAGGCCAAAAAATCAGCCCCAGCATTTT. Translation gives CASSPRPKNQPQHF. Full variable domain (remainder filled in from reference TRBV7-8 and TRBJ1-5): GAGVSQSPRYKVAKRGQDVALRCDPISGHVSLFWYQQALGQGPEFLTYFQNEAQLDKSGLPSDRFFAERPEGSVSTLKIQRTQQEDSAVYLCASSPRPKNQPQHFGDGTRLSIL.